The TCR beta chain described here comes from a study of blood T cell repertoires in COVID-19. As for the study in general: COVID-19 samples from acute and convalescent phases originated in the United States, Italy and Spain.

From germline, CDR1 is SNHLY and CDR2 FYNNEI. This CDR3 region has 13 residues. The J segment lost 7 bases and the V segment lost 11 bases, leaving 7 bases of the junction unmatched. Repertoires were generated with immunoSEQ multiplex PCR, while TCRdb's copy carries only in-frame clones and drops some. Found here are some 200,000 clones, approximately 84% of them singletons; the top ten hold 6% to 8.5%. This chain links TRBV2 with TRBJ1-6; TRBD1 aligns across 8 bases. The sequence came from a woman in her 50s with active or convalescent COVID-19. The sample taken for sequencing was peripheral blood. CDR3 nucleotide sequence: TGTGCCGGGAGACAGGGGTGGAATTCACCCCTCCACTTT. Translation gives CAGRQGWNSPLHF.